Below, one T cell receptor beta chain is given with its context. Its binding antigen is unknown. No clone much larger than this one lies a single base away; base qualities are absent. The data were obtained in a study of T-cell memory formation after mild COVID-19 (dated by TCRdb to about 2021). Looking at the study overall: TCR sequence clusters from the two donors were largely donor specific. Two young, previously healthy adult volunteers, one female and one male, were included in the cohort. In a couple of donors, T-cell clones that expanded and contracted after mild COVID-19 were tracked by sequencing TCRalpha and TCRbeta repertoires over time. Paper-wide results and their limitations: Only two mild cases were covered in the study, and larger cohorts including severe cases with pre-infection samples were considered necessary. Some responding clones were detected in pre-infection memory, suggesting pre-existing cross-reactive memory T cells joined the SARS-CoV-2 response. Contracting CD4+ clones were located mainly in the CM and EM memory subsets, whereas CD8+ clones were found to be enriched in EMRA. From day 15 to 85, contracting clones showed balanced CD4/CD8 phenotypes, whereas a second wave of clones that expanded from day 15 to 37 leaned towards CD4+. SARS-CoV-2 specificity of the second-wave clones peaking on day 37 was not confirmed.

This sample was sequenced with an Illumina NovaSeq 6000. cDNA libraries for TCRalpha and TCRbeta were prepared by 5'RACE using constant-segment primers, with sample barcodes and unique molecular identifiers added. Trizol reagent was used to extract RNA from every sample. Amplification of the libraries took two PCR steps, and the second step added a second sample barcode plus Illumina TruSeq adapters. Sequencing of the libraries was done on an Illumina NovaSeq, producing 2 x 150 bp paired-end reads. As for how the authors treated the data: Reads were demultiplexed and collapsed into UMI-guided consensus sequences with migec v1.2.7. With mixcr v2.1.11, UMI consensuses were aligned to TRA and TRB V and J templates and assembled into clonotypes. Clonotypes were classified as expanded or contracted when called significant by both edgeR and NoisET, with noise models trained on biological replicates. edgeR calls used a false discovery rate-adjusted p below 0.01 and a log2 fold-change threshold of 1. As an exploratory analysis of dynamics, PCA with hierarchical clustering was applied to max-normalized trajectories of the 1000 most abundant clonotypes. Separately sequenced CD4+ and CD8+ repertoires were used to assign the CD4 or CD8 phenotype of responding clones. TCRdb ran its own pipeline on the public reads, namely fastp trimming at Q25 and MiXCR clone calling, and kept in-frame beta chains. Every distinct CDR3 protein forms one entry, paired with its most common genes and DNA. These V and J calls originate from TCRdb's pipeline instead of the authors' own analysis. The sample includes 300,000 to 400,000 distinct CDR3 sequences, with more than 15% observed a single time. The leading ten clones occupy 20% to 25% of the sample.

Trimming takes 5 bases from V and 0 bases from J, and the germline ends sit 11 bases apart. Its CDR3 holds 15 amino acids, cysteine through phenylalanine. CDR3 DNA is the only sequence kept; it has 45 bases, read in frame from the first base. CDR1 is given as MDHEN and CDR2 as SYDVKM, both from the germline V gene. PBMCs were isolated by Ficoll-Paque density gradient centrifugation. The rearranged segments are TRBV28 and TRBJ2-1; tentative D gene TRBD2, with 5 bases matching. The specimen sequenced was PBMCs or a T cell subset sorted from them (not recorded which). The receptor's source is a man younger than 35 who had mild COVID-19 (a few samples of this study predate the infection). The sample titles of this study are shuffled in the database, so cell type and time point are left out; the donor was told from shared clones. The CDR3 region: CASSDKRSSYNEQFF. The DNA sequence follows: TGTGCCAGCAGTGACAAGCGGTCCTCCTACAATGAGCAGTTCTTC.